This T cell receptor beta chain was recorded in a study of blood T cell repertoires in COVID-19. About the research overall: Donors in Cohort 3 who had recovered were those with two negative PCRs, healthcare professional clearance, or resolution of their symptoms.

Data came from immunoSEQ multiplex PCR; TCRdb stores just in-frame clones and leaves some out. The sample has a few hundred thousand clones; more than 70% are singletons. Comment on this clone: Other nucleotide sequences in the sample specify the same CDR3.

The clonotype originates from a man aged 35-49 years in a cohort exposed to, infected with or recovered from COVID-19 (not recorded which). Sequencing input: PBMCs or T cells enriched from blood (not recorded which).

The CDR3 reads CASSLDSSGNTIYF. DNA of the CDR3: TGTGCCAGCAGTTTAGATAGCTCTGGAAACACCATATATTTT. The genes are TRBV27 and TRBJ1-3, with D uncertain. V lost 2 bases and J lost 0, with 5 bases in between. The CDR3 spans 14 residues. Germline V gives CDR1 MNHEY, CDR2 SMNVEV (reference sequence).